These T cell receptor beta chains were read from a single sample in a study of a mutant IDH1 vaccine in newly diagnosed glioma. The data were produced by immunoSEQ multiplex PCR, yet TCRdb's version contains in-frame clones alone and is incomplete. Of around 15,000 clones listed, around 95% are singletons. This sample comprised peripheral blood mononuclear cells (PBMCs), obtained from a glioma patient treated with radiotherapy, temozolomide or both. Receptors originate from a woman aged 18-29 years with glioma. Some clones in this sample may be carry-over from other donors' samples. Each CDR3 is given without its conserved first and last residue. Expanded clones get a size class; other rows say once, few or many, or leave the size out.

CDR3 protein	V gene	CDR3 length	J gene	clone size
ASRGGRSSSYNSPLH	TRBV28	15	TRBJ1-6	.
ASSSGTATNEKLF	TRBV10-2	13	TRBJ1-4	.
ASSIQTTGQETQY	TRBV5-8	13	TRBJ2-5	.
ASSLFGGGSYNEQF	TRBV27	14	TRBJ2-1	.
ASSLTAVFNEQF	TRBV7-9	12	TRBJ2-1	.
ASSPRGGATDTQY	TRBV7-9	13	TRBJ2-3	.
ASSIRSGTAQNIQY	TRBV19	14	TRBJ2-4	once
ASSSSFVPGELF	TRBV9	12	TRBJ2-2	.
ATSRMENEKLF	TRBV15	11	TRBJ1-4	.
ASSVGLAGGPETQY	TRBV11-3	14	TRBJ2-5	.
ASSLGLAATDTQY	TRBV7-9	13	TRBJ2-3	.
ASSHNWPGLMNTGELF	TRBV5-1	16	TRBJ2-2	.
ASSQDSDQIDSPIAKNIQY	TRBV4-1	19	TRBJ2-4	.
ASWQAGGPQH	TRBV27	10	TRBJ1-5	.
ASSPPGTNYGYT	TRBV18	12	TRBJ1-2	.
ASGSEDTIY	TRBV6-1	9	TRBJ1-3	.
ASSQQAGDTEAF	TRBV7-9	12	TRBJ1-1	.
ASSPPSPREDTQY	TRBV18	13	TRBJ2-3	.
ASSTLSSYEQY	TRBV19	11	TRBJ2-7	.
ASSHGTSTDTQY	TRBV7-8	12	TRBJ2-3	.
ASSQGSGATSADTQY	TRBV4-3	15	TRBJ2-3	.
ASSQGGGGGLNIQY	TRBV4-3	14	TRBJ2-4	.
ASSEQGLPRETQY	TRBV10-2	13	TRBJ2-5	once
ASRRDLTHEQY	TRBV6-5	11	TRBJ2-7	.
ASSPGTNTEAF	TRBV18	11	TRBJ1-1	.
ASSFSTFNQPQH	TRBV5-8	12	TRBJ1-5	.
ASTPSEGAYEQY	TRBV6-1	12	TRBJ2-7	.
ASRLTQNYGYT	TRBV6-1	11	TRBJ1-2	.
ASRPDRSTGELF	TRBV7-9	12	TRBJ2-2	.
ASSSSGGTEAF	TRBV7-3	11	TRBJ1-1	.
SVAGGDRGEQY	TRBV29-1	11	TRBJ2-7	.
ASSTQGTGANVLT	TRBV5-1	13	TRBJ2-6	.
ASRGDSPLH	TRBV7-9	9	TRBJ1-6	.
ASSSEDRGYNSPLH	TRBV7-9	14	TRBJ1-6	.
ASSQRPRGGIAGEAF	TRBV14	15	TRBJ1-1	.
ASSQDGGLGNQPQH	TRBV4-1	14	TRBJ1-5	.
ASSNLLAGLSYNEQF	TRBV7-8	15	TRBJ2-1	.
ASSWGTGDYEKLF	TRBV5-1	13	TRBJ1-4	.
AISELTPPERNEQF	TRBV10-3	14	TRBJ2-1	once
ASSSWSGSRGSDTQY	TRBV7-9	15	TRBJ2-3	.